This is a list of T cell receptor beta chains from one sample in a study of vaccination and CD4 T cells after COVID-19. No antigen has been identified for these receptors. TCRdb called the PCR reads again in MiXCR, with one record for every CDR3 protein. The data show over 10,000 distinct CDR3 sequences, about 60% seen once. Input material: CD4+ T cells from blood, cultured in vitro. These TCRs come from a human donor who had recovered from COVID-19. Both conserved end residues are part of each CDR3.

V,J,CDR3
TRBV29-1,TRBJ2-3,CSPRTAGDTQYF
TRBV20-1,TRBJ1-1,CSASRATEAFF
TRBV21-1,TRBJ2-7,CASSKEEGAPYEQYF
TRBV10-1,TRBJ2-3,CASSRSGTDTQYF
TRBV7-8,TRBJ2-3,CASSLLKDTQYF
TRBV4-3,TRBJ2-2,CASSQEVAGRRWGPAGELFF
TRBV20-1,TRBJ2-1,CSAGIAAGVYNEQFF
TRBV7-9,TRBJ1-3,CASSWGQGYSSGNTIYF
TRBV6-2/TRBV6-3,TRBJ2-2,CASSRAEHPTGELFF
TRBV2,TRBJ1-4,CASRRGQGAQGKLFF
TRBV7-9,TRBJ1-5,CASNSFSNQPQHF
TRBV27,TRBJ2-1,CATRYLFPGRELSYNEQFF
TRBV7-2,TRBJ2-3,CASSGQSSLAADTQYF
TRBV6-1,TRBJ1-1,CASTSGQAAFF
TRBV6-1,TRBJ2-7,CASGRGHGVAYEQYF
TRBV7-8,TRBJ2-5,CASSLGFIGRASKTQYF
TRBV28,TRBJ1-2,CASSSPGRGSRGYTF
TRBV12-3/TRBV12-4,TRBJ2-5,CASSFSAGQETQYF
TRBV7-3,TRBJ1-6,CASSLNRAGGNSPLHF
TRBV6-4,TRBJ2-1,CASSDSGGRASNEQFF
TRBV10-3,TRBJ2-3,CAISDRGLAGSTDTQYF
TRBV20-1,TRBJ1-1,CSADGFAEAFF
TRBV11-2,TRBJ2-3,CASSLEAGIVTDTQYF
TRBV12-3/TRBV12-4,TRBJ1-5,CASSLTGEDQPQHF
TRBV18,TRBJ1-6,CASSPWTADNSPLHF